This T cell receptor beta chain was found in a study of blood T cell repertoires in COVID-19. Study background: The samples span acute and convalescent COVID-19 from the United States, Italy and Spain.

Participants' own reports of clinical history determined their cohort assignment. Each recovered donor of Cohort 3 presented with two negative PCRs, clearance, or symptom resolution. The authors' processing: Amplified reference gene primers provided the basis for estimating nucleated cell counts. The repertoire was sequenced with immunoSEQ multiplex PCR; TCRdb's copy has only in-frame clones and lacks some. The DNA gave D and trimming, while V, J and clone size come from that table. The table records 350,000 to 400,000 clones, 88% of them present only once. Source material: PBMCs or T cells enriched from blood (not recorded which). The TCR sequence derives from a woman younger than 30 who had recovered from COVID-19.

The CDR3 DNA reads TGTGCCAGCAGTTCACCTCCGGGACACCTTACCCACTATGGCTACACCTTC. The encoded protein is CASSSPPGHLTHYGYTF. The chain uses TRBV28 and TRBJ1-2; D is perhaps TRBD1 (6 bases). V lost 4 bases, J lost 3 bases, and 21 bases lay in between. The CDR3 covers 17 residues. Germline assignment: CDR1 MDHEN and CDR2 SYDVKM.